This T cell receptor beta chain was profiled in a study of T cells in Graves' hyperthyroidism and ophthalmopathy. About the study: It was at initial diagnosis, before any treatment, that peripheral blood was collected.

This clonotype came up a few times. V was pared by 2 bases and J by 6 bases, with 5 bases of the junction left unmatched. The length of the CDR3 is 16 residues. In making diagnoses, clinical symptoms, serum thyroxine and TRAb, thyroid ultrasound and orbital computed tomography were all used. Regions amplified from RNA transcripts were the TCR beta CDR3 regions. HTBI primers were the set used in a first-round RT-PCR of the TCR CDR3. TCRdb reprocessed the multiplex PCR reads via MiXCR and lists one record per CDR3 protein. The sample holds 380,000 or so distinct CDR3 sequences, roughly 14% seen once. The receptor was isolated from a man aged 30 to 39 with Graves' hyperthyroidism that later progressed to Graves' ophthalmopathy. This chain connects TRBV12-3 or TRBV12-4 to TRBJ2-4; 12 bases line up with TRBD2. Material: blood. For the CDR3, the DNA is TGTGCCAGCAGTTTATGGGCTAGCGGGGGGGGAAACATTCAGTACTTC. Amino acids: CASSLWASGGGNIQYF.